The T cell receptor beta chain described here comes from a study of blood T cell repertoires in COVID-19. Whole-study context: Collection of acute and convalescent COVID-19 samples took place in the United States, Italy and Spain. The analysed material was cDNA or gDNA that came from T cells, B-cell-depleted T cells, or PBMCs.

Authors' methods: Amplification with reference gene primers provided the estimates of nucleated cell counts. Method: immunoSEQ multiplex PCR; TCRdb's copy keeps in-frame clones and lacks some. V, J and clone size reflect that table, while D and trimming were determined from the DNA. The sample records tens of thousands of clones, around three quarters being singletons. With 7 bases clipped from V and 7 bases from J, the junction kept 8 bases outside the gene matches. This CDR3 contains 13 residues. This clonotype was sampled from a man between 50 and 59 years old with active or convalescent COVID-19. The rearrangement joins TRBV12-3 or TRBV12-4 to TRBJ1-2, with 8 bases that match TRBD1. What was sequenced was peripheral blood. The CDR3 DNA reads TGTGCCAGCAACCCGGGACAGGCCGCTGGCTACACCTTC. It encodes CASNPGQAAGYTF.